This T cell receptor beta chain was identified in a study of blood T cell repertoires in COVID-19. Study-wide context: Italy, Spain and the United States were the sources of the convalescent and acute COVID-19 samples. Nucleic acid was either cDNA or gDNA, and it came from T cells, B-cell-depleted T cells, or PBMCs.

V lost 0 bases and J lost 4, with 10 bases in between. The germline V gene encodes CDR1 GTSNPN and CDR2 SVGIG (reference sequence). This CDR3 spans 14 amino acids. Methods used by the authors: Reference gene primer amplification yielded estimated nucleated cell counts. The repertoire was sequenced with immunoSEQ multiplex PCR; TCRdb's copy has only in-frame clones and lacks some. V, J and clone size are those of that table, while D and trimming were read from the DNA. The top ten clones hold 0.95% to 1% of a sample with 250,000 to 300,000 clones, 88% of them seen once. The TCR sequence derives from a woman in her thirties or forties who had recovered from COVID-19. Specimen: peripheral blood. The chain links TRBV30 to TRBJ1-5; D perhaps matches TRBD1 (5 bases). DNA of the CDR3: TGTGCCTGGAGTGTAGGGGACTATAATCAGCCCCAGCATTTT. This codes for CAWSVGDYNQPQHF.